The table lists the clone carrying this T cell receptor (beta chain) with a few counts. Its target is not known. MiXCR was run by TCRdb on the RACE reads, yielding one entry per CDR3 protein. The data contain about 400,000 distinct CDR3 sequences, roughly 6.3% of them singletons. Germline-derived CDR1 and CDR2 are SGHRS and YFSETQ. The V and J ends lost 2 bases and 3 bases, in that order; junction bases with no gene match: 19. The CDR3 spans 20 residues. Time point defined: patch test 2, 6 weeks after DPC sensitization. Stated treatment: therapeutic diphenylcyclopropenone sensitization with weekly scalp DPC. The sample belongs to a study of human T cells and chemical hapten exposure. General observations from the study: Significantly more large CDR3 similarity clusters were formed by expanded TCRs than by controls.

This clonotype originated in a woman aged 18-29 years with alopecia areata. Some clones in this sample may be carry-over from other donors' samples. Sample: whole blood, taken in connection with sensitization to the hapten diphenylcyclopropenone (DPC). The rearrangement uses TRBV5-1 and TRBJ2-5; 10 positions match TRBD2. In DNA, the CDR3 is TGCGCCAGCAGCTTTGGGTTAACTAGCGGGGATTTAAGAAGAAAAGAGACCCAGTACTTC. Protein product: CASSFGLTSGDLRRKETQYF.